A selection of T cell receptor beta chains follows, all from one sample in a study of T cells after yellow fever vaccination. TCRdb recomputed calls from the 5' RACE reads with MiXCR, one row per CDR3 protein. The table shows roughly 140,000 distinct CDR3 sequences, with around 7.7% occurring only once. The sample in question was CD4+ T cells sorted from PBMCs, obtained 5 days after the yellow fever booster vaccination. Receptors originate from a man younger than 40 who received the YFV17D yellow fever vaccine. Each CDR3 is given with its conserved first and last residue. Each record gives: clone size, J gene, D gene, V gene, CDR3 DNA, CDR3 protein. The D gene is left open where the match is weak. The size entry is marked missing in some rows and otherwise reads once, few, many or a size class.

>.|TRBJ2-7|.|TRBV12-3/TRBV12-4
TGTGCCAGCAGACAGGGGGGGGGGCACTACGAGCAGTACTTC
CASRQGGGHYEQYF
>.|TRBJ1-6|.|TRBV20-1
TGCAGTGCTACCGGGGTTCGGGATTCACCCCTCCACTTT
CSATGVRDSPLHF
>.|TRBJ2-7|TRBD1|TRBV14
TGTGCCAGCAGCCCCCGGACAGGGGGAATCTACGAGCAGTACTTC
CASSPRTGGIYEQYF
>.|TRBJ1-2|TRBD1|TRBV6-5
TGTGCCAGCAGTTACCTACAGGGGGGATTTGGCTACACCTTC
CASSYLQGGFGYTF
>many|TRBJ2-3|TRBD2|TRBV6-5
TGTGCCAGCAGTAACGGACTAGCGGGAACAGATACGCAGTATTTT
CASSNGLAGTDTQYF
>.|TRBJ2-1|TRBD1|TRBV6-2/TRBV6-3
TGTGCCAGCTCTGAGGGGGCGGTTGAGCAGTTCTTC
CASSEGAVEQFF
>many|TRBJ1-1|.|TRBV20-1
TGCAGTGCGCAGCAGGGAGGGGGGAACACTGAAGCTTTCTTT
CSAQQGGGNTEAFF
>many|TRBJ2-5|.|TRBV6-1
TGTGCCAGCTGTGTCTCGGGAGTGGAGCCCCAGTACTTC
CASCVSGVEPQYF
>many|TRBJ2-5|.|TRBV29-1
TGCAGCGTTGAATTGGGTAGGGGGGAGACCCAGTACTTC
CSVELGRGETQYF
>many|TRBJ2-1|.|TRBV20-1
TGCAGTGCTAGAACATGGACCCCCTACAATGAGCAGTTCTTC
CSARTWTPYNEQFF
>many|TRBJ2-3|TRBD2|TRBV18
TGTGCCAGCTCACCAAGACTAGCGGGAGGTCCCACAGATACGCAGTATTTT
CASSPRLAGGPTDTQYF
>few|TRBJ2-2|.|TRBV28
TGTGCCAGCAGTTTACGAAGCCCCGGGGAGCTGTTTTTT
CASSLRSPGELFF
>many|TRBJ2-1|TRBD2|TRBV5-4
TGTGCCAGCAGGCGCGGGGGGACTAGCGGATACAATGAGCAGTTCTTC
CASRRGGTSGYNEQFF
>few|TRBJ1-5|TRBD1|TRBV7-8
TGTGCCAGCAGCTCCGGGGGAACAGGGGGCCATCAGCCCCAGCATTTT
CASSSGGTGGHQPQHF
>few|TRBJ1-2|TRBD1|TRBV19
TGTGCCAGTAAGGGGGCTGGAGGCTACACCTTC
CASKGAGGYTF
>many|TRBJ2-6|.|TRBV29-1
TGCAGCGTTGTCGGGAGAGGGGCCGGTGGGGCCAACGTCCTGACTTTC
CSVVGRGAGGANVLTF
>many|TRBJ1-5|.|TRBV20-1
TGCAGTGTTCTCAGGGCGGCGGATCAGCCCCAGCATTTT
CSVLRAADQPQHF
>many|TRBJ2-5|.|TRBV7-6
TGTGCCAGCAGCTTAGCTAAAGAGACCCAGTACTTC
CASSLAKETQYF
>.|TRBJ1-2|.|TRBV30
TGTGCCTGGAGTGTACGTTTAGGCAACTATGGCTACACCTTC
CAWSVRLGNYGYTF
>many|TRBJ2-1|.|TRBV7-9
TGTGCCAGCAGCCCAAACGAGGGGGACTCAAATGAGCAGTTCTTC
CASSPNEGDSNEQFF
>many|TRBJ2-7|.|TRBV12-3/TRBV12-4
TGTGCCAGCAGGGGCCGGGACCCCACCTACGAGCAGTACTTC
CASRGRDPTYEQYF
>many|TRBJ2-6|TRBD2|TRBV29-1
TGCAGCGTTGTTCCGGGGGGGGCTCCCTCTGGGGCCAACGTCCTGACTTTC
CSVVPGGAPSGANVLTF